These T cell receptor beta chains were read from a single sample in a study of T-cell memory formation after mild COVID-19. TCRdb re-called the 5' RACE reads through MiXCR, storing one row per CDR3 protein. The sample consists of about 400,000 distinct CDR3 sequences, 15% to 20% of them appearing once. The sample was PBMCs or a T cell subset sorted from them (not recorded which). Receptor source: a man younger than 35 who had mild COVID-19 (a few samples of this study predate the infection). Cell type and time point are not known. Both conserved end residues are part of each CDR3. A D gene is named only where the DNA matches it firmly. A row's size may be missing; if present it is once, few, many or a size class.

TRBJ2-5 - TRBV7-2 - CASSSHPGGETQYF TGTGCCAGCAGCTCCCATCCCGGGGGAGAGACCCAGTACTTC
TRBJ2-7 - TRBV25-1 - CASSENNLDYEQYF TGTGCCAGCAGTGAAAATAACCTCGACTACGAGCAGTACTTC
TRBJ2-5 - TRBV9 few CASSGGPQETQYF TGTGCCAGCAGCGGGGGCCCGCAAGAGACCCAGTACTTC
TRBJ1-1 - TRBV10-3 few CAISESDPTKFPAEAFF TGTGCCATCAGTGAGTCTGATCCCACAAAATTTCCGGCCGAAGCTTTCTTT
TRBJ2-5 TRBD2 TRBV5-1 - CASSLWTSGAGETQYF TGCGCCAGCAGCCTTTGGACTAGCGGGGCCGGGGAGACCCAGTACTTC
TRBJ2-5 - TRBV7-2 few CASSVSETQYF TGTGCCAGCAGCGTAAGCGAGACCCAGTACTTC
TRBJ2-2 - TRBV7-7 - CAIGATGELFF TGTGCCATAGGGGCCACCGGGGAGCTGTTTTTT
TRBJ2-1 TRBD2 TRBV12-3/TRBV12-4 - CASRLAGGPREQFF TGTGCCAGCAGACTAGCGGGGGGGCCGCGGGAGCAGTTCTTC
TRBJ1-2 - TRBV12-3/TRBV12-4 few CASSFEGWGGGYTF TGTGCCAGCAGTTTCGAGGGTTGGGGGGGTGGCTACACCTTC
TRBJ2-5 - TRBV5-1 - CASSLMVAVGYETQYF TGCGCCAGCAGCTTGATGGTAGCGGTGGGGTACGAGACCCAGTACTTC
TRBJ1-1 - TRBV6-5 - CASRRGLRNTEAFF TGTGCCAGCAGACGGGGACTGAGGAACACTGAAGCTTTCTTT
TRBJ1-2 TRBD1 TRBV6-2/TRBV6-3 few CASSPPRDRPTYGYTF TGTGCCAGCAGCCCCCCCCGGGACAGACCAACCTATGGCTACACCTTC
TRBJ1-2 - TRBV28 - CASTVLGYGYTF TGTGCCAGCACCGTTCTGGGCTATGGCTACACATTC
TRBJ1-1 - TRBV9 - CASSVRQDWTEAFF TGTGCCAGCAGCGTACGGCAGGACTGGACTGAAGCTTTCTTT
TRBJ2-7 TRBD2 TRBV7-2 few CASSRVAGNYEQYF TGTGCCAGCAGCCGGGTAGCGGGGAACTACGAGCAGTACTTC
TRBJ2-1 - TRBV19 - CASSMVLANEQFF TGTGCCAGTAGTATGGTACTAGCTAATGAGCAGTTCTTC
TRBJ2-3 - TRBV7-8 few CASSSQRRSGTQYF TGTGCCAGCAGCTCCCAGCGCAGGTCGGGTACGCAGTATTTT
TRBJ2-7 TRBD2 TRBV5-1 - CASSLASGGSYEQYF TGCGCCAGCAGCTTGGCTAGCGGGGGCTCCTACGAGCAGTACTTC
TRBJ1-1 - TRBV4-1 - CASSHLGGGNTEAFF TGCGCCAGCAGCCACCTCGGGGGAGGAAACACTGAAGCTTTCTTT
TRBJ2-5 - TRBV5-1 many CASSLSQGAVSYF TGCGCCAGCAGCTTATCGCAGGGCGCGGTATCTTACTTC
TRBJ2-5 TRBD2 TRBV2 many CASTFWGGPQTQYF TGTGCCAGCACCTTTTGGGGGGGACCTCAGACCCAGTACTTC
TRBJ1-2 - TRBV27 few CASSFSDSRFFYGYTF TGTGCCAGCAGTTTCTCCGACAGCCGCTTTTTCTATGGCTACACCTTC
TRBJ1-3 TRBD1 TRBV7-9 - CASSLAIYGQGKTSGNTIYF TGTGCCAGCAGCTTAGCAATTTACGGACAGGGAAAGACTTCTGGAAACACCATATATTTT
TRBJ2-3 TRBD2 TRBV9 few CASSVSGGDTDTQYF TGTGCCAGCAGCGTAAGCGGGGGAGACACAGATACGCAGTATTTT
TRBJ1-1 - TRBV4-1 - CASSQHSGNTEAFF TGCGCCAGCAGCCAACATTCAGGGAACACTGAAGCTTTCTTT
TRBJ1-2 - TRBV5-7 - CASSPPPGRVNGYTF TGTGCCAGCAGCCCACCCCCCGGCAGGGTAAATGGCTACACCTTC
TRBJ1-2 - TRBV18 - CASSPPETSYGYTF TGTGCCAGCTCACCACCGGAAACCTCCTATGGCTACACCTTC